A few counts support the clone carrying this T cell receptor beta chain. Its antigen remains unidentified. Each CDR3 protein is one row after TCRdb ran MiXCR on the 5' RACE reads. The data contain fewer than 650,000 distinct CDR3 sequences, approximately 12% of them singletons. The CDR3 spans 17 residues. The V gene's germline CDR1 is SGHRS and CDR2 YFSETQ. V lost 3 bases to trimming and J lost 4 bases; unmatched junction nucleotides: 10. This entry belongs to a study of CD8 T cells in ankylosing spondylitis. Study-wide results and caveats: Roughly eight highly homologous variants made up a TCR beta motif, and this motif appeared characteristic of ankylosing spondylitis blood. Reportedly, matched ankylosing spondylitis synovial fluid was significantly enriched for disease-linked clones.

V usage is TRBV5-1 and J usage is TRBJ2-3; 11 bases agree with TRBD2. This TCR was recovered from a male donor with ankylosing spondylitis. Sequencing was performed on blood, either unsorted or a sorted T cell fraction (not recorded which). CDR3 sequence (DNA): TGCGCCAGCAGCTCGTATAGCGGGAGGGCACGCGCAGATACGCAGTATTTT. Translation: CASSSYSGRARADTQYF.